This T cell receptor beta chain comes out of a study of regulatory T cells in long-lasting Graves disease. Study results and limitations: TRBV28 was favored in persistent disease, as were TRBJ1-2 and TRBJ2-5. Relative to new patients (approximately 1,000), persistent patients exhibited greater sharing of public clonotypes (about 3,000).

At least ten counts were recorded for this clonotype. Its specificity is not known. In building TCR beta libraries, iRepertoire HTBI primers were used together with Arm-PCR of CDR3 regions. TCRdb ran MiXCR on the multiplex PCR reads and lists one entry per CDR3 protein. The sample lists a few hundred thousand distinct CDR3 sequences; 12% were seen once. There are 14 residues in the CDR3. V lost 4 bases, J lost 0 bases, and 10 bases lay in between. Per the germline V gene, CDR1 is SGHNT and CDR2 is YYREEE (reference sequence). Time point described: newly diagnosed GD, antithyroid drugs for less than 3 months. RNA from PBMCs was the source of the TCR library. These data are also associated with another study on T cells in Graves' hyperthyroidism and ophthalmopathy.

The gene calls are TRBV5-4 and TRBJ1-1; D not resolved. Sequencing used peripheral blood mononuclear cells (PBMCs), obtained at new diagnosis, from a patient treated with antithyroid drugs. This receptor was obtained from a young woman with Graves disease. Here the CDR3 DNA reads TGTGCCAGCAGCCCAGACCCCATGAACACTGAAGCTTTCTTT. Encoded protein: CASSPDPMNTEAFF.